This TCR beta chain appears in the sequencing data of a study of CD8 T cells in Susac syndrome. The RNA, about 0.45 to 1 ug, was put through reverse transcription using random hexamers. TCRdb called the immunoSEQ multiplex PCR reads again in MiXCR, with one record for every CDR3 protein. Among under 200,000 distinct CDR3 sequences listed, about 95% were seen once. With 5 bases clipped from V and 2 bases from J, the junction kept 2 bases outside the gene matches. Germline V gene data show CDR1 as GTSNPN and CDR2 as SVGIG (reference sequence). The length of the CDR3 is 14 residues. The source of this sequence is a human donor in good health. The sample taken for sequencing was CD4+ T cells from PBMCs. This chain joins TRBV30 and TRBJ2-5; 13 bases line up with TRBD2. The DNA for the CDR3 is TGTGCCTGGGGGACTAGCGGGGCGCAAGAGACCCAGTACTTC. This encodes CAWGTSGAQETQYF.